This T cell receptor beta chain was captured by sequencing in a study of CD8 T cells in Susac syndrome. There are 12 residues in the CDR3. The germline V gene encodes CDR1 DFQATT and CDR2 SNEGSKA (reference sequence). Trimming stripped 6 bases from V and 6 bases from J, with 15 bases between. As to this clonotype: Its antigen is not identified.

Study outcomes and limitations: The study conceded that relatively few individuals underwent its TCR sequencing and HLA analysis.

An amount of RNA that ranged from roughly 0.5 to 1 ug was reverse transcribed with random hexamers. The TCR beta CDR3 was amplified by immunoSEQ multiplex PCR across 54 Vbeta, 13 Jbeta. MiXCR was run by TCRdb on the immunoSEQ multiplex PCR reads, yielding one entry per CDR3 protein. Among approximately 100,000 distinct CDR3 sequences listed, 92% were seen once. Healthy donors served as the controls. They were matched for age and sex. The V gene is TRBV20-1, the J gene TRBJ2-7, with D unclear. Sequenced sample: CD4+ T cells from PBMCs. The origin of this receptor is a human donor in good health. This chain's CDR3 is CSAAWVETEQYF. DNA for the CDR3: TGCAGTGCGGCCTGGGTAGAGACCGAGCAGTACTTC.